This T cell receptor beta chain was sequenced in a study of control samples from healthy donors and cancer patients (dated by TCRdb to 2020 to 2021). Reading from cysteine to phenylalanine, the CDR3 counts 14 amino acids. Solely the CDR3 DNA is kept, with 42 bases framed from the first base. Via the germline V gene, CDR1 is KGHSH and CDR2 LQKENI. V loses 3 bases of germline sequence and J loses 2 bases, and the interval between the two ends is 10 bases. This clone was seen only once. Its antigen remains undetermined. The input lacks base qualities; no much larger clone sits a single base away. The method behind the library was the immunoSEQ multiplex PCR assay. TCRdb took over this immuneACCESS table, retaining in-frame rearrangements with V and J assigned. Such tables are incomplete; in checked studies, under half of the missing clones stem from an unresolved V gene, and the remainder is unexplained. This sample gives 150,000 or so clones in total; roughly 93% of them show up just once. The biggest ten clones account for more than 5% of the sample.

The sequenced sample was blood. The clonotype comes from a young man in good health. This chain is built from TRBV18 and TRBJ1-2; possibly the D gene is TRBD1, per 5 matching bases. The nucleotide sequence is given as TGTGCCAGCTCACCGGGGGTACAGAACTATGGCTACACCTTC. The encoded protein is CASSPGVQNYGYTF. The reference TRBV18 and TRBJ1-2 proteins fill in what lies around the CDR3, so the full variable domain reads NAGVMQNPRHLVRRRGQEARLRCSPMKGHSHVYWYRQLPEEGLKFMVYLQKENIIDESGMPKERFSAEFPKEGPSILRIQQVVRGDSAAYFCASSPGVQNYGYTFGSGTRLTVV.